Sequencing of this T cell receptor (beta chain) was carried out in a study of T cell changes during pregnancy in multiple sclerosis. Trimming cost V 2 bases and J 3 bases; bases outside gene matches: 5. The germline gives CDR1 SGHKS, CDR2 YYEKEE (reference sequence). The CDR3 sequence is 14 residues long. The assay was immunoSEQ multiplex PCR, and TCRdb's table has in-frame clones only and misses some. Of 45,000 to 70,000 clones listed, 92% are singletons. The genes are TRBV5-5 and TRBJ2-7; 7 positions match TRBD1. Sequenced material: CD4+ T cells from peripheral blood mononuclear cells, taken after pregnancy. The receptor comes from a female donor with multiple sclerosis, enrolled in a pregnancy study. The CDR3 DNA reads TGTGCCAGCAGCTTCCTGACAGGGAACTACGAGCAGTACTTC. Translation: CASSFLTGNYEQYF.